These 6 T cell receptor beta chains were sequenced from one sample in a study of shared clonotypes between healthy human individuals. Here immunoSEQ multiplex PCR was the method, and the copy in TCRdb shows in-frame clones only, minus some. The sample shows under 600,000 clones, roughly 97% of them seen only once. The material sequenced was naive CD4+ T cells sorted from blood. Described subset: CD45RA+ positively selected. These receptors all come from a woman in her thirties in good health.

The chain carries TRBV27 and TRBJ1-2; no clear D gene. Germline V gives CDR1 MNHEY, CDR2 SMNVEV (reference sequence). The CDR3 contains 13 residues. V was trimmed by 4 bases and J by 0 bases, leaving 6 bases between them. CDR3 sequence reads: CASSSHPNYGYTF. In nucleotides, the CDR3 is TGTGCCAGCAGTTCCCATCCTAACTATGGCTACACCTTC.

The chain combines TRBV11-2 with TRBJ2-7, with a tentative D call TRBD2 (5 bases). Germline CDR1 SGHAT, CDR2 FQNNGV. The CDR3 spans 12 residues. Trimming left V 5 bases short and J 9 bases short, with 14 bases between. The CDR3 nucleotides read TGTGCCAGCAGCCCGGGAAGGGTATGGCAGTACTTC. It yields the protein CASSPGRVWQYF.

The chain is built from TRBV29-1 and TRBJ1-4; D is unclear. V lost 6 bases to trimming and J lost 2 bases, with 10 bases between them. CDR3 length equals 13 residues. Per the germline V gene, CDR1 is SQVTM and CDR2 is ANQGSEA. CDR3 bases: TGCAGCGTCCGCAACCGGACTAATGAAAAACTGTTTTTT. Its translation: CSVRNRTNEKLFF.

V gene TRBV30 combines with J gene TRBJ2-2; 9 bases agree with TRBD2. With 5 bases clipped from V and 5 bases from J, the junction kept 3 bases outside the gene matches. The CDR3 runs to 13 residues. Germline-derived CDR1 and CDR2 are GTSNPN and SVGIG (reference sequence). The DNA of the CDR3 is TGTGCCTGGCGACTAGCGGTGACCGGGGAGCTGTTTTTT. Translation gives CAWRLAVTGELFF.

This CDR3 reads CASTDTGPNQPQHF. Written as DNA, the CDR3 is TGTGCCAGCACGGACACAGGGCCGAATCAGCCCCAGCATTTT. The chain couples TRBV28 to TRBJ1-5; the D gene is possibly TRBD1 (6 bases). CDR3 length: 14 residues. The germline V gene has CDR1 MDHEN and CDR2 SYDVKM. Trimming removed 7 bases at V and 4 bases at J, with 14 bases between.

The chain combines TRBV6-5 with TRBJ1-2; D is undetermined. The CDR3 sequence is 15 residues long. Germline-derived CDR1 and CDR2 are MNHEY and SVGAGI. The germline V and J ends were trimmed by 0 bases and 2 bases, with 10 bases remaining between them. The DNA for the CDR3 is TGTGCCAGCAGTTACTCTCACAGAAAAAACTATGGCTACACCTTC. As protein: CASSYSHRKNYGYTF.